This T cell receptor beta chain was captured by sequencing in a study of shared clonotypes between healthy human individuals. Findings and limits, study-wide: Among donors, the sharing of clonotypes was expected to be influenced by sequencing depth. Naive subsets generally had larger estimated richness than memory subsets.

The CDR3 has 13 amino acids. Trimming shortened V by 0 bases and J by 3 bases, and 4 bases separated the two germline ends. Looked up from germline, CDR1 is LGHNA and CDR2 is YSLEER. The authors split each subset's genomic DNA evenly across several immunoSEQ plates. Method: immunoSEQ multiplex PCR; TCRdb's copy keeps in-frame clones and lacks some. In the table there are roughly 2 million clones, more than 90% of which are singletons. On this clone itself: Its matching antigen is unknown.

The TCR sequence derives from a man between 18 and 29 years old in good health. Sequencing used naive CD4+ T cells sorted from blood. Subset denoted: CD45RA+ positively selected. The J gene is TRBJ2-3, the V gene TRBV4-3; D call uncertain. The CDR3 nucleotides are TGCGCCAGCAGCCAAGATTGGACAGATACGCAGTATTTT. Residues: CASSQDWTDTQYF.